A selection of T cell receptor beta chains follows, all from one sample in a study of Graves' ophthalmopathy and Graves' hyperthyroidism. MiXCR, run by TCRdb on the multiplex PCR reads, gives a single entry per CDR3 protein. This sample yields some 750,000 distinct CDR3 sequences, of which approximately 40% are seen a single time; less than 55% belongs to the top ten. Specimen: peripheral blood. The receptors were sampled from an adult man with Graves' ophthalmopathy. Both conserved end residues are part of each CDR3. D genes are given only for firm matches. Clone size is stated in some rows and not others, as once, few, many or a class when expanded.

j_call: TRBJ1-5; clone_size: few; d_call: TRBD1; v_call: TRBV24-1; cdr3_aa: CASSPAPVTGVVQPQHF; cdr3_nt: TGTGCCAGCAGCCCTGCCCCCGTGACAGGGGTGGTTCAGCCCCAGCATTTT
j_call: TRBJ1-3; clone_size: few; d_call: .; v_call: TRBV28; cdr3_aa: CASSFRGNTIYF; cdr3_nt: TGTGCCAGCAGTTTTCGTGGAAACACCATATATTTT
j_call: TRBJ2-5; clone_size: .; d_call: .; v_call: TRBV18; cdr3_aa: CASSPSGRTQETQYF; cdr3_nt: TGTGCCAGCTCACCTTCGGGACGGACCCAAGAGACCCAGTACTTC
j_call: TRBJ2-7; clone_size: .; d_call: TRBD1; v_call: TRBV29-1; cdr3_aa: CSVVTGHPTYEQYF; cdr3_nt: TGCAGCGTCGTGACAGGGCACCCCACTTACGAGCAGTACTTC
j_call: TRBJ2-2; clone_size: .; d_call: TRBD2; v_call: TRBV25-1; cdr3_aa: CASSERGANTGELFF; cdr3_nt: TGTGCCAGCAGCGAGCGGGGGGCGAACACCGGGGAGCTGTTTTTT
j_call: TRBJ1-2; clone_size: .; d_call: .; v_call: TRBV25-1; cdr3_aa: CARPDGTNNYGYTF; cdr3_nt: TGTGCTAGACCGGACGGGACCAATAACTATGGCTACACCTTC
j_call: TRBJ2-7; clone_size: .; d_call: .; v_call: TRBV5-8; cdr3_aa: CASSLGTGRNYEQYF; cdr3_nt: TGTGCCAGCAGCTTGGGAACAGGGAGGAACTACGAGCAGTACTTC
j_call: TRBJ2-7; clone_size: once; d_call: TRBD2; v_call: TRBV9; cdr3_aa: CASSQGGGSGAREQYF; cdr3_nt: TGTGCCAGCAGCCAAGGCGGGGGTAGCGGGGCCAGGGAGCAGTACTTC
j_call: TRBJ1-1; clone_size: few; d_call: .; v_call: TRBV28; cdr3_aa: CATDTGTNTEAFF; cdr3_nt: TGTGCCACCGATACAGGCACTAACACTGAAGCTTTCTTT
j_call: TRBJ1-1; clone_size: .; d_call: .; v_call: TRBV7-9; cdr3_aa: CASSLGTRGPAFF; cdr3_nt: TGTGCCAGCAGCTTAGGGACGAGAGGGCCAGCTTTCTTT
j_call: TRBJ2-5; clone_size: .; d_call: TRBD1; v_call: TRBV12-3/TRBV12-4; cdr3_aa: CASSFRDRGPGTQYF; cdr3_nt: TGTGCCAGCAGTTTTAGGGACAGGGGGCCTGGGACCCAGTACTTC
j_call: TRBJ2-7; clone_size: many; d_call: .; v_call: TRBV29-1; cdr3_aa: CSVDGLAGTYEQYF; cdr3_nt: TGCAGCGTTGATGGGTTGGCGGGTACCTACGAGCAGTACTTC
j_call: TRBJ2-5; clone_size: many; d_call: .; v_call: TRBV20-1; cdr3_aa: CSANVEGETQYF; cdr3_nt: TGCAGTGCTAACGTTGAGGGAGAGACCCAGTACTTC
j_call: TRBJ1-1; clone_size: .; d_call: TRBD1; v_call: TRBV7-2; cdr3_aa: CASSLKGGPNTEAFF; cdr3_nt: TGTGCCAGCAGCCTCAAAGGGGGCCCGAACACTGAAGCTTTCTTT
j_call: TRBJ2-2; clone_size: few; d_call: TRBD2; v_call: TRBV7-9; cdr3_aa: CASSQVSGAGELFF; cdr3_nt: TGTGCCAGCAGCCAAGTTAGCGGGGCCGGGGAGCTGTTTTTT
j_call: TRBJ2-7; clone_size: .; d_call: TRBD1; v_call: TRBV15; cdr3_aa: CATSRDVVTGGYEQYF; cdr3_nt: TGTGCCACCAGCAGAGATGTGGTTACAGGGGGCTACGAGCAGTACTTC
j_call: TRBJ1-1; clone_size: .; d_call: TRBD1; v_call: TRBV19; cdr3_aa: CASSGNRGRDTEAFF; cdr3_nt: TGTGCCAGTAGTGGTAACAGGGGGCGGGACACTGAAGCTTTCTTT
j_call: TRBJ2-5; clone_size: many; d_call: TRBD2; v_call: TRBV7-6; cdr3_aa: CASSLGPERGAYF; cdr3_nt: TGTGCCAGCAGCTTAGGACCCGAGCGGGGGGCTTACTTC
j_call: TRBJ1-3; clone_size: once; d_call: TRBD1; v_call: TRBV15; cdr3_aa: CATSRGTGNGNTIYF; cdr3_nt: TGTGCCACCAGCAGAGGGACAGGGAATGGAAACACCATATATTTT
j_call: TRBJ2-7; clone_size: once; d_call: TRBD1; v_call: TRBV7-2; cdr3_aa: CACSPQGASNEQYF; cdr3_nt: TGTGCCTGTAGCCCACAGGGGGCTTCAAACGAGCAGTACTTC
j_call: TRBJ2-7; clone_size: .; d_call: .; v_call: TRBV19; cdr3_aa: CASSISERFYEQYF; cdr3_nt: TGTGCCAGTAGTATCTCCGAGCGGTTCTACGAGCAGTACTTC
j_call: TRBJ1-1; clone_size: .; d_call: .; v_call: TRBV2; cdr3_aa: CASSEYFGSGDTEAFF; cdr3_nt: TGTGCCAGCAGTGAATATTTTGGATCTGGGGACACTGAAGCTTTCTTT
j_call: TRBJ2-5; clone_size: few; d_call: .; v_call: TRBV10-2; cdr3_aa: CASSPYPDRQETQYF; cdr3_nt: TGTGCCAGCAGTCCCTACCCGGACCGCCAAGAGACCCAGTACTTC
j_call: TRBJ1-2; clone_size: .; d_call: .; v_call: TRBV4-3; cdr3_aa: CASSQASGNYGYTF; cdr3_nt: TGCGCCAGCAGCCAAGCCTCAGGGAACTATGGCTACACCTTC
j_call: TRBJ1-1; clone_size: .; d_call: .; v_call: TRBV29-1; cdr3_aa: CSAREYSEAFF; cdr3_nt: TGCAGCGCCAGGGAATACTCTGAAGCTTTCTTT
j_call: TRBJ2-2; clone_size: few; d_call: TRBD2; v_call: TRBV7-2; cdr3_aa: CASSFTSGNTGELFF; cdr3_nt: TGTGCCAGCAGCTTTACTAGCGGCAACACCGGGGAGCTGTTTTTT
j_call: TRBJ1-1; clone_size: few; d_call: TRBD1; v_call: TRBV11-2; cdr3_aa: CASSLLGQGMNTEAFF; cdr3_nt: TGTGCCAGCAGCTTATTGGGACAGGGGATGAACACTGAAGCTTTCTTT
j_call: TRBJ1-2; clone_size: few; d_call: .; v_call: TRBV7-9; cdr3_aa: CASTPPRGKAGGYTF; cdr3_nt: TGTGCCAGCACCCCTCCCCGAGGGAAAGCAGGTGGCTACACCTTC
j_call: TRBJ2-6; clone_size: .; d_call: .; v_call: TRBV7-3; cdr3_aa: CASRSTGGGANVLTF; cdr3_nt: TGTGCCAGCAGATCCACAGGCGGTGGGGCCAACGTCCTGACTTTC
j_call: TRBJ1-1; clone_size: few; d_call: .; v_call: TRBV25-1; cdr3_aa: CASSYAVSSGTEAFF; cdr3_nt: TGTGCCAGCAGTTACGCAGTCAGTAGCGGGACTGAAGCTTTCTTT
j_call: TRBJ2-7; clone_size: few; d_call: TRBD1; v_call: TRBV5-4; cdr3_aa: CASSQRDRAHEQYF; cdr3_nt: TGTGCCAGCAGCCAGAGGGACAGGGCCCACGAGCAGTACTTC
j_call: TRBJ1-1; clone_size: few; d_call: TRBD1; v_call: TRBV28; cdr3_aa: CASSPWDRTNTEAFF; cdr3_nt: TGTGCCAGCAGTCCTTGGGACAGAACGAACACTGAAGCTTTCTTT
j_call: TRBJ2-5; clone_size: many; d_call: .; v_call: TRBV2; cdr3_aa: CASSGSGRQETQYF; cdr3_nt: TGTGCCAGCAGTGGATCAGGGAGACAAGAGACCCAGTACTTC
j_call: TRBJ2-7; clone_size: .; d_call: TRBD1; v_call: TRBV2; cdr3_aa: CASRSTGAQSSYEQYF; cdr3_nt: TGTGCCAGCAGGTCTACAGGGGCCCAAAGCTCCTACGAGCAGTACTTC
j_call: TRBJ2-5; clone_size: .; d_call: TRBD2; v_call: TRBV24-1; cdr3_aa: CASSMTSASETQYF; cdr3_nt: TGTGCCAGCAGTATGACTAGCGCCTCAGAGACCCAGTACTTC
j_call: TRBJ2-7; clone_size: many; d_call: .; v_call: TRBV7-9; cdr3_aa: CASSFGAAYEQYF; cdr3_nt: TGTGCCAGCAGCTTTGGGGCCGCCTACGAGCAGTACTTC
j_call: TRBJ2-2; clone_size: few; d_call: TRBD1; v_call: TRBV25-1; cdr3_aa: CASSYLGQGTGELFF; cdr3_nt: TGTGCCAGCAGTTACCTCGGACAGGGGACCGGGGAGCTGTTTTTT
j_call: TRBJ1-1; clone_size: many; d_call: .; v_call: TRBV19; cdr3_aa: CASRIDGSNTEAFF; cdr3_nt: TGTGCCAGTCGCATAGACGGATCGAACACTGAAGCTTTCTTT
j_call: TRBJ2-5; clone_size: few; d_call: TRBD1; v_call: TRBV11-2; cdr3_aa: CASSLPSGTGIETQYF; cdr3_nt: TGTGCCAGCAGCTTACCCTCCGGGACAGGGATAGAGACCCAGTACTTC
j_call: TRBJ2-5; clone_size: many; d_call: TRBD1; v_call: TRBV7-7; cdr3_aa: CASSATGTGRQETQYF; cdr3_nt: TGTGCCAGCAGCGCAACCGGGACAGGGCGACAAGAGACCCAGTACTTC
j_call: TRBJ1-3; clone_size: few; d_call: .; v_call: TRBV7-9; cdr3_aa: CASTLLGNTIYF; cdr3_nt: TGTGCCAGCACCCTGCTCGGAAACACCATATATTTT
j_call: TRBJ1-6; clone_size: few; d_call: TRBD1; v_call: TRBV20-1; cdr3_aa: CSARDSTGERSPLHF; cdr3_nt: TGCAGTGCTAGAGATTCTACAGGGGAAAGGTCACCCCTCCACTTT
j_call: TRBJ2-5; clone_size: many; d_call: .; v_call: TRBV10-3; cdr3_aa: CAINDGTRKETQYF; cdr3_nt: TGTGCCATCAACGACGGGACAAGGAAAGAGACCCAGTACTTC
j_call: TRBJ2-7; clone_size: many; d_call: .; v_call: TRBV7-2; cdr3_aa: CASSPDTYEQYF; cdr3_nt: TGTGCCAGCAGCCCGGACACCTACGAGCAGTACTTC
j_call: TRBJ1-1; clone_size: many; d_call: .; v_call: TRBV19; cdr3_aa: CASSGDRAKNTEAFF; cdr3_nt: TGTGCCAGTAGTGGGGACCGAGCTAAGAACACTGAAGCTTTCTTT
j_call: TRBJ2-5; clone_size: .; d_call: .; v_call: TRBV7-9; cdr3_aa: CASSGGSTKETQYF; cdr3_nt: TGTGCCAGCAGCGGGGGCAGTACTAAAGAGACCCAGTACTTC
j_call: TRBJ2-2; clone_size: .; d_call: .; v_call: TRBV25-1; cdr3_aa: CSARMGGYRGELFF; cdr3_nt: TGCAGTGCTAGAATGGGGGGATACAGAGGGGAGCTGTTTTTT
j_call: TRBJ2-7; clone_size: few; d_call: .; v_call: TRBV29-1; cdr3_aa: CSVKTAGAYEQYF; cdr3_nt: TGCAGCGTAAAAACCGCAGGGGCCTACGAGCAGTACTTC
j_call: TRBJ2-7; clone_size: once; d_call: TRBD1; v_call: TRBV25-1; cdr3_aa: CASSDSAGTGAYEQYF; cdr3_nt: TGTGCCAGCAGTGATAGTGCCGGGACAGGGGCCTACGAGCAGTACTTC
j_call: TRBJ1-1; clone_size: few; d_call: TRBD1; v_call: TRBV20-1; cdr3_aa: CSARYYDRAPEAFF; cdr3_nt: TGCAGTGCTCGATACTACGACAGGGCCCCTGAAGCTTTCTTT
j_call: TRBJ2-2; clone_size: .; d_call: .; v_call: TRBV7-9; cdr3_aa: CASSLLSGRELFF; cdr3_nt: TGTGCCAGCAGTTTATTAAGTGGCAGGGAGCTGTTTTTT
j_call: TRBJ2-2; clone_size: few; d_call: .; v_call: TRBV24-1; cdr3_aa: CATSGGGTNTGELFF; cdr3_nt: TGTGCCACCAGTGGAGGGGGAACGAACACCGGGGAGCTGTTTTTT
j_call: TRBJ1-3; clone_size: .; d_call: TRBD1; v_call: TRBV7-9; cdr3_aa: CASSLRAAGGKVSGNTIYF; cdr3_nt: TGTGCCAGCAGCTTAAGGGCAGCAGGGGGCAAAGTCTCTGGAAACACCATATATTTT
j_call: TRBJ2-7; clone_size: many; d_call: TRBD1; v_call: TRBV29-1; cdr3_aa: CSVETTGGWSYEQYF; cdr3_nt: TGCAGCGTTGAGACGACAGGGGGCTGGTCCTACGAGCAGTACTTC
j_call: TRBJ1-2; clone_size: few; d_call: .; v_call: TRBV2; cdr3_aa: CASSYSKTPNYGYTF; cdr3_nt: TGTGCCAGCAGTTACTCGAAGACACCGAACTATGGCTACACCTTC
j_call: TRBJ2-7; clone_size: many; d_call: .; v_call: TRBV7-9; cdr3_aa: CASSPGREQYF; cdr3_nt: TGTGCCAGCTCACCAGGTCGCGAGCAGTACTTC
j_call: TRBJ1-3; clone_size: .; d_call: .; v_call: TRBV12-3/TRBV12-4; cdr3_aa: CASTPSGSGNTIYF; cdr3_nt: TGTGCCAGCACCCCCAGTGGTTCCGGAAACACCATATATTTT
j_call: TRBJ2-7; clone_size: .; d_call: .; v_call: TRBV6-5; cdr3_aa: CASSYVEGVPGYEQYF; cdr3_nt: TGTGCCAGCAGTTACGTGGAAGGGGTCCCTGGCTACGAGCAGTACTTC
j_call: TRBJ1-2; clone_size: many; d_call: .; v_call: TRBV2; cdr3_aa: CASSVRGGAPGYTF; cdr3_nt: TGTGCCAGCAGTGTTCGTGGGGGGGCCCCTGGCTACACCTTC
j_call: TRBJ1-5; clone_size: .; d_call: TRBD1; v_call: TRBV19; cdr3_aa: CASSIEPTGVKPQHF; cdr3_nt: TGTGCCAGTAGTATAGAACCGACAGGGGTTAAGCCCCAGCATTTT